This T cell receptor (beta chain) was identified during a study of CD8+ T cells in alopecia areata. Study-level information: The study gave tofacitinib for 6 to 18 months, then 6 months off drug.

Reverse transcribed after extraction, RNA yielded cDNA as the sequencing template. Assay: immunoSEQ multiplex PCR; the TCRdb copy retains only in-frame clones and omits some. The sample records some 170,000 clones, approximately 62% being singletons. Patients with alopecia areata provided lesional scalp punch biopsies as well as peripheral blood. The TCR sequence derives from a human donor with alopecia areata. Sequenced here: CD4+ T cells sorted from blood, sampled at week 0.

The chain's CDR3 is CASSLMGQGASGEQYF. The DNA for the CDR3 is TGTGCCAGCAGCTTAATGGGACAGGGGGCATCAGGCGAGCAGTACTTC. The chain uses TRBV11-3 and TRBJ2-7, with 12 bases lining up with TRBD1. The CDR3 runs to 16 residues. After removal of 2 bases from V and 6 bases from J, the junction contained 8 bases not matched to a gene. Germline CDR1 SGHNT, CDR2 YENEEA.